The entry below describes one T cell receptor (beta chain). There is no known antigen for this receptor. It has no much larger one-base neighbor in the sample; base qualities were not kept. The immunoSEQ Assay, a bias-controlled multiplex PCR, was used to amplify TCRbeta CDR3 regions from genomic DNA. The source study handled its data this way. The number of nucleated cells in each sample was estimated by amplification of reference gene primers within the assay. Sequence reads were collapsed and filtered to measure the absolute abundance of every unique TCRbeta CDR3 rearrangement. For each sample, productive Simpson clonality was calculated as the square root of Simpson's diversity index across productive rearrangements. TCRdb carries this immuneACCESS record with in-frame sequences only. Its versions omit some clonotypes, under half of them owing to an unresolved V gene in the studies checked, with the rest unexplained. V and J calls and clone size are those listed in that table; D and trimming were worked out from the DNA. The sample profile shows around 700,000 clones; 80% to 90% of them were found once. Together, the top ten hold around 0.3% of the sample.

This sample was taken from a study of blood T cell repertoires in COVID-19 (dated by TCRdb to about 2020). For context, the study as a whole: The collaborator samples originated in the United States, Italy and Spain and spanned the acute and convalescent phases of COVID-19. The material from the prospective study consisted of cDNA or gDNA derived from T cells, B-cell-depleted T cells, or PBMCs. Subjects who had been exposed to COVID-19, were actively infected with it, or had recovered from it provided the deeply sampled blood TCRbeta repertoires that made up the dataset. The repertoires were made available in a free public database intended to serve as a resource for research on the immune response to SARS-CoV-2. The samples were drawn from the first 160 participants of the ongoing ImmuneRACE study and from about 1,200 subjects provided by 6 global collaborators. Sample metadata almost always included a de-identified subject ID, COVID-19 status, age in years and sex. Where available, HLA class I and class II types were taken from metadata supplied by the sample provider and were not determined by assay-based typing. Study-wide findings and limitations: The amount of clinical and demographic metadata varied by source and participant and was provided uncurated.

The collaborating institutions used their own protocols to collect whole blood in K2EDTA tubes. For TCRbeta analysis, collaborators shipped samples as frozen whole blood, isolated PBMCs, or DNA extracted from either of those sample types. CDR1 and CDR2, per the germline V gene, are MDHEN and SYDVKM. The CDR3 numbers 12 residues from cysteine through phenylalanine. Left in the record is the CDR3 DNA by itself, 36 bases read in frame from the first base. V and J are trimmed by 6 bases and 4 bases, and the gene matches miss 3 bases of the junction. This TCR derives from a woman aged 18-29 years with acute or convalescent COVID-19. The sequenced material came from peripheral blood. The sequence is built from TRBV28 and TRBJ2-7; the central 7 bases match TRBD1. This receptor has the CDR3 CASRPQGYEQYF. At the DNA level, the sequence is TGTGCCAGCAGACCACAGGGGTACGAGCAGTACTTC.